Here is one T cell receptor beta chain with its context. Its target is not known. These data belong to a study of cytomegalovirus exposure and HLA in healthy donors. As for the study in general: One earlier analysis, a look at 150 million to 200 million T cells, found about 100 million unique TCR beta sequences.

The PCR contained 60 Vbeta and 13 Jbeta primers. The method was immunoSEQ multiplex PCR; TCRdb's version includes in-frame clones alone and lacks a portion of them. The sample comprises about 140,000 clones, roughly 78% of which are singletons, and just under 3% rests with the top ten. Study-level findings and limits: In an earlier analysis, in about 530 donors, most V segments appeared productive either ~90% or ~30% of the time. Later analysis identified 16,000 or so TCR beta sequences associated with HLA alleles, using a false discovery rate threshold of 0.05. A later analysis revealed that TCR association rates differed between HLA loci, peaking at DRB1 and bottoming out at HLA-C.

This CDR3 comprises 14 residues. V lost 3 bases to trimming and J lost 2 bases, with 10 bases between them. Germline-derived CDR1 and CDR2 are MGHRA and YSYEKL. What was sequenced was PBMCs. The V and J genes are TRBV4-1 and TRBJ2-5, with D possibly being TRBD1 (5 bases). The clonotype was recovered from a female donor in good health and CMV-seronegative. CDR3 region: CASSHSDSQETQYF. CDR3 in DNA: TGCGCCAGCAGCCACAGTGACAGTCAAGAGACCCAGTACTTC.